This T cell receptor (beta chain) stems from a study of OX40 agonist ivuxolimab in advanced cancers. General study results and limits: Relative to CD4+, CD8+ T cells held more expanded clones on average.

As to this clone: No antigen is known for it.

Measured with immunoSEQ multiplex PCR; TCRdb has only the in-frame clones, and not every one. The data contain more than 65,000 clones, around 85% of them singletons. The V end was cut by 4 bases, the J end by 4 bases, with 7 bases between. Germline loops: CDR1 SQVTM, CDR2 ANQGSEA. The CDR3 is 11 amino acids. This receptor was taken from an adult with an advanced solid tumor such as melanoma, head and neck, liver or kidney cancer. The V gene is TRBV29-1, the J gene TRBJ1-2; the D is unclear. The source material was CD4+ or CD8+ T cells sorted from blood, sampled in a trial of the OX40 agonist ivuxolimab. The CDR3: CSVGAGYGYTF. DNA of the CDR3: TGCAGCGTTGGAGCCGGCTATGGCTACACCTTC.